Detailed here is one T cell receptor beta chain. This clonotype occurred a few times. The clone's antigen remains unknown. No base quality values were provided; no much bigger clone lies one nucleotide off. The V and J ends are trimmed by 5 bases and 0 bases, leaving 18 bases between them. CDR1 and CDR2 were assigned from the germline V gene as SGHTA and FQGTGA. The cysteine opens and the phenylalanine closes a CDR3 of 17 amino acids. The only DNA kept is the CDR3, 51 bases in frame from the first base. The treatment or condition label corresponds to: allogeneic hematopoietic cell transplantation with graft depleted of TCRalphabeta T cells and CD19 B cells. The transplant recipients were children given TCRalphabeta/CD19-depleted allogeneic hematopoietic cell grafts. The sample is drawn from a study of T-cell reconstitution after alpha-beta-depleted transplantation in children (dated by TCRdb to about 2016). Turning to the overall study: The study quantitatively tracked T-cell immune reconstitution after TCRalphabeta/CD19-depleted allogeneic hematopoietic cell transplantation in children using TCR repertoire profiling.

Overall study outcomes, separate from this receptor: Apparently early alphabetaT-cell count recovery about two months after transplant reportedly relied on only several hundred rapidly expanded clones derived from non-depleted graft cells. In some patients, the high TCRbeta diversity seen at day 60 was put down to recipient T cells and intrathymic progenitors that had survived conditioning. Over subsequent months, a decline in hyperexpanded clone frequencies was noted, and after one year, T-cell counts and TCRbeta diversity were mostly ascribed to newly produced T cells.

The library came from PCR. Sequenced using an Illumina HiSeq 2500. TCR libraries were prepared with molecular barcoding, using unique molecular identifiers to normalize TCRbeta repertoire quantification. TCRdb reprocessed the public reads (quality trimming at Q25 with fastp, clone calling with MiXCR) and kept in-frame beta chains. Under each unique CDR3 protein, matching rows form one entry showing the most common genes and DNA. The sample records fewer than 700,000 distinct CDR3 sequences, approximately 13% of which are singletons. Jointly, the top ten make up 2.2% of the sample. This sequence uses TRBV7-3 and TRBJ2-3; no D segment can be confidently identified. This TCR derives from a male patient aged 10 to 17 who had a stem cell transplant for acute myeloid leukemia, so the T cells may come from the graft donor. The starting material was PBMCs, mostly from graft donor cells, obtained 360 days after TCRalphabeta/CD19-depleted stem cell transplant. The DNA is TGTGCCAGCAGCCCCACCAGTCCCTACTACAGCACAGATACGCAGTATTTT. The resulting protein is CASSPTSPYYSTDTQYF.